One sample yielded the 8 T cell receptor beta chains listed below, sequenced in a study of cytomegalovirus exposure and HLA in healthy donors. Generated by immunoSEQ multiplex PCR, the TCRdb table keeps only in-frame clones and is missing some. The sample yields around 150,000 clones, roughly 86% seen once. Source material: PBMCs. The receptors originated from a man aged 18 to 30 in good health and CMV-seropositive.

CDR3 sequence reads: CASGRATGGKSNQPQHF. CDR3 sequence (DNA): TGTGCTAGTGGCCGAGCCACAGGGGGCAAGAGCAATCAGCCCCAGCATTTT. The J gene is TRBJ1-5, the V gene TRBV12-5; 9 bases align to TRBD1. The CDR3 extends over 17 amino acids. J lost 1 base, V lost 6 bases, and 10 bases had no gene match. Germline CDR1 reads LGHNT; CDR2 reads FRNRAP.

V is TRBV30 and J is TRBJ1-3, with a tentative D call TRBD1 (6 bases). The CDR3 consists of 15 residues. Germline loops: CDR1 GTSNPN, CDR2 SVGIG (reference sequence). The V gene lost 3 bases and the J gene lost 3 bases, with 15 bases spanning the gap. The CDR3 coding sequence is TGTGCCTGGAGGAATCCAGGGGACGGTGGAAACACCATATATTTT. It specifies CAWRNPGDGGNTIYF.

With respect to this clone: The junction shows a germline mismatch at one end, possibly a read error. The same CDR3 arises from other DNA sequences in this sample as well. The chain joins TRBV30 to TRBJ1-5; the match to TRBD1 covers 8 bases. CDR3 length equals 13 residues. Germline CDR1 GTSNPN, CDR2 SVGIG (reference sequence). CDR3 bases: TGTGCCTGGGGTGGACAGGGCAACCAGCCCCAGCATTTT. Protein: CAWGGQGNQPQHF. Together with reference TRBV30 and TRBJ1-5, the CDR3 gives the full variable domain: SQTIHQWPATLVQPVGSPLSLECTVEGTSNPNLYWYRQAAGRGLQLLFYSVGIGQISSEVPQNLSASRPQDRQFILSSKKLLLSDSGFYLCAWGGQGNQPQHFGDGTRLSIL.

Concerning this clone itself: At the DNA level, this CDR3 is encoded by other sequences in the same sample as well. The chain couples TRBV6-6 to TRBJ1-2; tentatively, D is TRBD1 (5 bases). CDR3 size: 14 residues. The ends were cut back, 6 bases at V and 2 bases at J, with 13 bases in the middle. Per the germline V gene, CDR1 is MNHNY and CDR2 is SVGAGI (reference sequence). The CDR3 DNA is TGTGCCAGCAGAACGGGGGGTTCAAACTATGGCTACACCTTC. Translating it yields CASRTGGSNYGYTF.

The chain joins TRBV5-1 to TRBJ1-5; D is undetermined. Trimming removed 4 bases at V and 2 bases at J, with 7 bases between. The germline V gene has CDR1 SGHRS and CDR2 YFSETQ. The CDR3 contains 13 residues. The CDR3 protein is CASSPVGNQPQHF. CDR3 DNA: TGCGCCAGCAGCCCGGTTGGCAATCAGCCCCAGCATTTT.

V is TRBV7-8 and J is TRBJ2-7; 7 bases match TRBD2. Germline values: CDR1 SGHVS, CDR2 FQNEAQ. The V and J ends lost 2 bases and 2 bases, in that order; junction bases with no gene match: 12. The CDR3 is 17 residues long. CDR3 in DNA: TGTGCCAGCAGCTTATTCGGGGGGACGATAGCCCCCTACGAGCAGTACTTC. Translation gives CASSLFGGTIAPYEQYF.

This chain uses TRBV28 with TRBJ2-2, with 7 bases matching TRBD1. With 6 bases clipped from V and 7 bases from J, the junction kept 5 bases outside the gene matches. Germline assignment: CDR1 MDHEN and CDR2 SYDVKM. The CDR3 length is 13 residues. This chain's CDR3 is CASRNAGGGELFF. The CDR3 DNA reads TGTGCCAGCAGAAATGCAGGGGGCGGGGAGCTGTTTTTT.

The chain links TRBV27 to TRBJ2-1; possible D gene TRBD1, 6 bases. CDR3 length: 15 residues. Germline V gene sequence: CDR1 MNHEY, CDR2 SMNVEV (reference sequence). Trimming pared 0 bases from V and 6 bases from J, leaving 12 bases between. The CDR3 nucleotides are TGTGCCAGCAGTTTATCGGTGACAGGCATCAATGAGCAGTTCTTC. The encoded protein is CASSLSVTGINEQFF.